This T cell receptor (beta chain) stems from a study of T cell clones after liver transplantation (dated by TCRdb to the late 2010s). Background on the whole study: The samples were obtained from ITN030ST, a randomized trial that attempted immunosuppression withdrawal within 2 years after liver transplantation. Donor-reactive T cell clones were identified by TCRbeta sequencing after a pre-transplant mixed lymphocyte reaction and then tracked in post-transplant blood. As an antigen-independent comparator for donor-reactive sequences, third party-reactive TCRbeta sequences were also identified from pre-transplant MLRs. Three of the eight recipients were HCV-positive; the others were transplanted for non-autoimmune, non-viral indications. Until randomization at 12-24 months post-transplant, subjects were given standard immunosuppression, with no induction therapy. Tolerance meant complete immunosuppression withdrawal for at least one year without liver enzymes rising beyond twice the upper limit of normal. Blood samples were taken pre-transplant, pre-randomization before withdrawal, and post-randomization after full withdrawal or failed withdrawal. The study cohort included 8 liver transplant recipients, of whom 3 were classified as tolerant and 5 as non-tolerant. Study-wide conclusions, independent of this receptor: Conclusions were preliminary, limited by small, heterogeneous patient numbers and non-standardized post-transplant time points. Since no allograft tissue specimens were available, donor-reactive T cells may have migrated into the graft instead of being deleted. Donor-reactive sequences decreased more than third party-reactive sequences, which suggests partial antigen-specific deletion that was not related to withdrawal success. In two subjects, low numbers of available donor cells limited the measurable donor-reactive repertoire. After accounting for repertoire turnover, donor-reactive detection was significantly reduced in 7 of 8 subjects for CD4 and 8 of 8 for CD8. Circulating donor-reactive CD4 TCRbeta sequences fell significantly post-transplant in most of the 8 subjects, irrespective of tolerance or HCV status.

High-throughput TCRbeta CDR3 sequencing of frozen genomic DNA was performed by immunoSEQ, with PCR amplification, mapping, bias correction and internal controls included. Per the original workflow: Only productive rearrangements were retained, and each unique TCRbeta sequence was defined by its CDR3 nucleotide sequence together with its V and J gene. Donor-reactive sequences required at least 5-fold expansion in CFSE-low cells versus unstimulated pre-transplant cells and at least 0.01% frequency. Minimum frequency thresholds were set for each subject based on the unstimulated sample with the lowest template count, ensuring at least 90% detection power. Jensen-Shannon divergence between the top 1000 TCRbeta sequences after and before transplant was used to measure repertoire turnover. Two-sided Fisher's exact tests were used to test for changes in how often donor-reactive sequences were detected. TCRdb took this table from immuneACCESS and kept in-frame rearrangements with V and J called. Such tables lack part of the clones; where checked against another copy, unresolved V genes explain under half of the gap, and the rest is unexplained. D and trimming were read from the DNA, whereas the V and J calls and clone size are those reported in that table. The sample data list more than 7,000 clones, and almost 80% of these were observed just once. About 20% of the sample rests with the top ten.

The CDR3, cysteine through phenylalanine, is 14 amino acids long. The retained sequence is limited to the CDR3, 42 bases, with the frame set at the first base. The CDR1 and CDR2 encoded by the germline V gene (reference sequence) are PRHDT and FYEKMQ. Germline trimming: 2 bases from V, 2 bases from J; junction bases outside gene matches: 1. This specimen's time point label, per the study, means: pre-transplant. Unstimulated PBMCs, after thawing, were stained for CD3, CD4 and CD8 and then FACS-sorted into CD3+CD4+ and CD3+CD8+ populations. All 8 studied subjects were randomized to immunosuppression withdrawal. The Qiagen DNeasy Blood and Tissue Kit was used for genomic DNA isolation. This clone has only a few counts. Its antigen is currently not known. Base-call qualities are not available, and no considerably larger clone is one nucleotide away.

The sequencing here drew on CD8+ T cells from blood, taken before liver transplant. This receptor was identified in a human donor who received a liver transplant. The chain was built from TRBV13 and TRBJ2-7; the central 9 bases match TRBD1. The CDR3 is CASSLRTGAYEQYF. The sequenced DNA is TGTGCCAGCAGCTTAAGGACAGGGGCCTACGAGCAGTACTTC.